This note documents a single TCR beta chain sequence. These data belong to a study of blood T cell repertoires in COVID-19. Some clones are missing from TCRdb's copy, which holds only in-frame ones; the method was immunoSEQ multiplex PCR. The sample lists a few hundred thousand clones; around 90% were seen once. The ends were cut back, 0 bases at V and 0 bases at J, with 8 bases in the middle. Germline lookup yields CDR1 MNHEY and CDR2 SMNVEV (reference sequence). CDR3 size: 15 residues. This clonotype originated in a woman in her twenties or thirties with COVID-19, enrolled during active disease. The sample taken for sequencing was peripheral blood. The chain has TRBV27 and TRBJ2-5; D might be TRBD2 (5 bases). The CDR3 is CASSLSTGYQETQYF. The CDR3 DNA follows: TGTGCCAGCAGTTTATCCACGGGGTACCAAGAGACCCAGTACTTC.